A selection of T cell receptor beta chains follows, all from one sample in a study of memory CD4+ T cells and cytomegalovirus serostatus. The repertoire was sequenced with immunoSEQ multiplex PCR; TCRdb's copy has only in-frame clones and lacks some. The sample contains over 45,000 clones, roughly 80% of which appear only once. Sequenced input: memory CD4+ T cells from blood. The receptor set was obtained from an adult in good health and CMV-seronegative. CDR3s leave out the opening cysteine and the closing phenylalanine or tryptophan. Not every row has a clone size; where given, it reads once, few, many or a size class.

>TRBV18|.
ASSPPTGGSGNQPQH
>TRBV9|.
ASSVEGGAQTGELF
>TRBV6-5|.
ASSYLGRQNNYGYT
>TRBV7-9|.
ASSPRDWNSPLH
>TRBV19|.
ASSSPDRERSYEQY
>TRBV6-1|.
ASSERGTEAF
>TRBV6-1|.
ASSDFFRSYEQY
>TRBV2|.
ASSTGRDTEAF
>TRBV27|.
ASHSQGLAEAF
>TRBV7-8|.
ASSLDGLAETQY
>TRBV7-2|.
ASSVGYEQY
>TRBV28|few
ASSLRGSAAYSYGYT
>TRBV4-1|.
ASSQEMNRGYNSPLH
>TRBV5-1|.
ASSLEQGTPLH
>TRBV11-3|.
ASSSAGPGEQF
>TRBV11-2|.
ASSSLVRRGNEKLF
>TRBV7-7|.
ASSPTAGGSNEQF
>TRBV19|once
ASTPRAYNQPQH
>TRBV19|once
ASSTPGLFSGANVLT
>TRBV4-2|.
ASSQDMASGPRYEQY
>TRBV10-3|.
AIGAGQDNSPLH
>TRBV5-6|.
ASSLAGGRSGQPQH
>TRBV7-2|.
ASSLMGPVLSSYEQY
>TRBV4-3|.
ASSQGLAEPQH
>TRBV18|.
ASSDDRGVRSPLH
>TRBV7-8|.
ASSLALREGPYEQY
>TRBV19|.
ASSFSLHSNQPQH
>TRBV7-2|.
ASSPTGARETQY
>TRBV6-5|once
ASSYGTTGLGSPLH
>TRBV28|.
ASRGNTEAF
>TRBV7-9|.
ASRMGGGGHATEAF
>TRBV15|.
ATSSKQGGTEAF
>TRBV27|.
ASSVSREFGEQY
>TRBV4-1|.
ASSQDPYNEQF
>TRBV11-2|.
ASSLLTQTGGEQY
>TRBV19|.
ASSKEYEQY
>TRBV6-5|.
ASRRGNRPDTQY
>TRBV2|.
ASSVGWTTGELF
>TRBV7-2|.
ASSLLGQGAYEQY
>TRBV5-5|.
ASSSLDLVTIY
>TRBV30|.
AWSRYKTGSEAF
>TRBV5-8|.
ASSRRGQPQH